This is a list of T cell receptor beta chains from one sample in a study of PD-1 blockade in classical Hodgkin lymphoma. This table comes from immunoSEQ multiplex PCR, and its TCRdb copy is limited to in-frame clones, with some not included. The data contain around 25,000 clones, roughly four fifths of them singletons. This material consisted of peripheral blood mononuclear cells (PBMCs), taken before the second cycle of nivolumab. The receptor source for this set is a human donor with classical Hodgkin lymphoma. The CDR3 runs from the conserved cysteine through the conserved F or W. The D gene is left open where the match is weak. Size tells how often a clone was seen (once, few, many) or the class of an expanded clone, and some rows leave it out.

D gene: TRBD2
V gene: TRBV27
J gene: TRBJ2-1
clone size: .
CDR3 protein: CASSLAGEQFF
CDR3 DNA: TGTGCCAGCAGTCTAGCGGGGGAGCAGTTCTTC

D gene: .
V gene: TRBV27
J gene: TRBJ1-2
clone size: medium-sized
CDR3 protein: CASSFRAGGGANYGYTF
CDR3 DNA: TGTGCCAGCAGTTTCCGTGCGGGGGGGGGAGCTAACTATGGCTACACCTTC

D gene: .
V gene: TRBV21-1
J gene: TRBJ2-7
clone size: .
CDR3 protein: CASILGQATYEQYF
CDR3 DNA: TGTGCCAGCATCCTCGGACAGGCTACCTACGAGCAGTACTTC

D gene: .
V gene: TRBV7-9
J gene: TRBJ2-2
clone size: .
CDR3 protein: CASSFSPGHNTGELFF
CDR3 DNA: TGTGCCAGCAGCTTTTCCCCGGGACATAACACCGGGGAGCTGTTTTTT

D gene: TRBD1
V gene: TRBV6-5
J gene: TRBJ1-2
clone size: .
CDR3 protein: CASRSGQGANYGYTF
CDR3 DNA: TGTGCCAGCAGATCGGGACAGGGGGCGAACTATGGCTACACCTTC

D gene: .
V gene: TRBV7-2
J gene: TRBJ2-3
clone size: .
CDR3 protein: CASSFRISTDTQYF
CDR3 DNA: TGTGCCAGCAGCTTTAGGATTAGCACAGATACGCAGTATTTT

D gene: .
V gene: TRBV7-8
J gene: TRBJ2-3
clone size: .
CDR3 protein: CASSFSSTDTQYF
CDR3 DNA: TGTGCCAGCAGCTTTAGTAGCACAGATACGCAGTATTTT

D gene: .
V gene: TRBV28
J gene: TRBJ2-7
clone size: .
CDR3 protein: CASRPRWTATYEQYF
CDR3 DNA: TGTGCCAGCCGACCAAGGTGGACAGCAACCTACGAGCAGTACTTC

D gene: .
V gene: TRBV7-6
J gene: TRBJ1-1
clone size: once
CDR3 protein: CASSPRGPTEAFF
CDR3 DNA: TGTGCCAGCAGCCCCCGGGGCCCCACTGAAGCTTTCTTT

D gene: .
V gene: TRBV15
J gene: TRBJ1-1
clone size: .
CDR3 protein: CATSSFGRPNTEAFF
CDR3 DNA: TGTGCCACCAGCAGCTTCGGACGGCCGAACACTGAAGCTTTCTTT

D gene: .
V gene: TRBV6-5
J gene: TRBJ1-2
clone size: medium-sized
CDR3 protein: CASGWGPGGYTF
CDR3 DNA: TGTGCCAGCGGGTGGGGGCCAGGGGGCTACACCTTC

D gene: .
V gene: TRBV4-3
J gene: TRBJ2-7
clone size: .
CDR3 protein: CASSQDGFGDEQYF
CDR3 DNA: TGCGCCAGCAGCCAAGATGGTTTCGGGGACGAGCAGTACTTC

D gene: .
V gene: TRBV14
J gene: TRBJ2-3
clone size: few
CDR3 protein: CASSHWGRTDTQYF
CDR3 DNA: TGTGCCAGCAGCCACTGGGGGAGGACAGATACGCAGTATTTT